What follows describes a single TCR beta chain. There are many counts of this clone. Its antigen is unknown. This receptor came from a mouse, so its gene names and germline sequences are mouse ones too. The sequenced fragment ends 4 residues before the CDR3 boundary, so the rest is inferred from the germline J gene. From the cysteine up to the phenylalanine, the CDR3 has a length of 16 residues. The CDR3 was read in part: 36 bases, with the frame set at base 1. Trimmed from V: 4 bases; trimmed from J: 0 bases; junction bases lacking a gene match: 5. CDR1 NNHDY and CDR2 SYVADS were looked up in the germline V gene. The library relied on the immunoSEQ multiplex PCR assay. For TCR sequencing, RNA was extracted from every sample and reverse transcribed into cDNA to serve as template. SuperScript III was used for first-strand cDNA synthesis, primed with a 2:1 mix of oligo-dT and random hexamers. A synthetic immune receptor repertoire was used to measure amplification bias, and any remaining bias was corrected computationally. Sequencing of the libraries was done on Illumina HiSeq using 60 bp reads that spanned the CDR3 and were read from J toward V. The original pipeline was this. Raw reads were preprocessed for error removal, and CDR3 was defined according to IMGT conventions as running from the conserved cysteine to phenylalanine. Clonality was computed as 1 minus the Shannon entropy, with the entropy normalized by log2 of the number of productive unique TCRs. CD4 or CD8 identity of scalp clones was inferred by cross-referencing scalp TCRbeta sequences with sorted blood CD4 and CD8 repertoires. Imported from immuneACCESS, the table was reduced by TCRdb to in-frame sequences with V and J called. These copies leave out some clones; in studies compared against another copy, an unresolved V gene accounts for under half, and the cause of the remainder is not known. The V and J calls and clone size were taken over from that table, and D and trimming were inferred from the DNA. In this sample, about 120,000 clones appear, none counted once only. Around a fifth of the sample is held by the ten biggest clonotypes.

This sample was included in a study of CD8+ T cells in alopecia areata (dated by TCRdb to the late 2010s). Some background on the complete study: Skin from C3H/HeJ donors with spontaneous alopecia (about 6-13 months old) was grafted onto female C3H/HeJ recipients that were roughly 6-11 weeks old. The study used high-throughput TCRbeta sequencing to examine T cell clonal expansion in alopecia areata, in both the C3H/HeJ mouse model and human patients. Scalp tissue and sorted CD4+ and CD8+ peripheral blood T cells from patchy and totalis/universalis alopecia areata patients and from healthy controls were covered by human TCRbeta sequencing. Clonality in the scalp was compared among normal scalp (n=4), patchy alopecia areata scalp (n=8), and alopecia totalis/universalis scalp (n=8). RNA came from the PAXgene miRNA kit for fixed scalp, the miRNeasy kit for PBMCs, and the RNeasy kit for mouse skin. Amplification of TCRbeta CDR3 regions was done by immunoSEQ multiplex PCR using 35 Vbeta forward primers and 13 Jbeta reverse primers.

On the study overall, not on this receptor specifically: Compared with mice, TCR sequences shared between patients were less clear, possibly partly because of HLA diversity across the patient population. Resident alphabeta T cells in normal human skin are also sequenced, complicating scalp TCR repertoire analysis, unlike mouse skin dominated by gammadelta T cells. Compared with normal scalp, lesional scalp had higher clonality and more expanded CD8+ clones, particularly in alopecia totalis/universalis, a pattern that suggests antigenic drive.

In this chain, TRBV13-3 is recombined with TRBJ2-2; the central 8 bases match TRBD2. The source is a C3H/HeJ mouse with alopecia areata. The MHC haplotype carried by mice of this strain is H2-k. Sequencing was carried out using lesional skin. The CDR3 protein is CASSSGLGANTGQLYF. The sequenced CDR3 bases are TGTGCCAGCAGTTCCGGACTGGGTGCAAACACCGGG.